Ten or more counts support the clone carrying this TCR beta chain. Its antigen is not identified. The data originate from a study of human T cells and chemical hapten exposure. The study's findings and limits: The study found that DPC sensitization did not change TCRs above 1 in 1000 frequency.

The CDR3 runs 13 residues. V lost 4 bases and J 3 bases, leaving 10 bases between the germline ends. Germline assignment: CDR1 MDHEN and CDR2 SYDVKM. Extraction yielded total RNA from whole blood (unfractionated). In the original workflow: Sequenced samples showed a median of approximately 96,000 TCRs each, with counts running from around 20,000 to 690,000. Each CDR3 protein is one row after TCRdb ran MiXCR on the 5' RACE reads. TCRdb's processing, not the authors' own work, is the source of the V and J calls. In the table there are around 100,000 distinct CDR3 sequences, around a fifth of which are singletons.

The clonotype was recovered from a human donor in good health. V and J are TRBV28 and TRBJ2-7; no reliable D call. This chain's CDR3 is CASSSGPIYEQYF. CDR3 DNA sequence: TGTGCCAGCAGTTCGGGCCCTATCTACGAGCAGTACTTC.